The entry that follows covers one TCR beta chain sequence. The data belong to a study of blood T cell repertoires in COVID-19. Looking at the study overall: COVID-19 samples from acute and convalescent phases originated in the United States, Italy and Spain. The analysed material was cDNA or gDNA that came from T cells, B-cell-depleted T cells, or PBMCs.

Original analysis: Nucleated cell counts were estimated from reference gene primer amplification. Sequencing was performed with immunoSEQ multiplex PCR; in TCRdb, only in-frame clones are kept and a portion is missing. V and J calls and clone size are as listed in that table; D and trimming were resolved from the DNA. In the table there are about 170,000 clones, 80% to 95% of which are singletons. The CDR3 spans 14 residues. The V end was cut by 1 base, the J end by 5 bases, with 11 bases between. CDR1 MGHRA and CDR2 YSYEKL come from the germline V gene. The chain uses TRBV4-1 and TRBJ2-5; maybe TRBD2 (6 bases). Sequencing used peripheral blood. The receptor was derived from a woman between 45 and 60 years old with acute or convalescent COVID-19. Written as DNA, the CDR3 is TGCGCCAGCAGCCAAGGGGGGGTTTTGGAGACCCAGTACTTC. It encodes CASSQGGVLETQYF.